The sequence of this T cell receptor beta chain was determined in a study of T cell responses to AZD1222 COVID-19 vaccine. Method: immunoSEQ multiplex PCR; TCRdb's copy keeps in-frame clones and lacks some. This table holds 150,000 to 200,000 clones, 75% to 95% found once. V was clipped by 1 base and J by 3 bases; unmatched bases: 6. The CDR3 consists of 15 residues. Per germline, CDR1 SGHRS and CDR2 YFSETQ. This clone was seen just once. The chain combines TRBV5-1 with TRBJ2-7; 8 bases are a match to TRBD2. The receptor was derived from an adult in good health. This sample comprised peripheral blood, obtained on day 0 of AZD1222 vaccination. CDR3 sequence (DNA): TGCGCCAGCAGCTTGACCACTAGCGGACTCTACGAGCAGTACTTC. This gives the protein CASSLTTSGLYEQYF. The full variable domain, with the rest looked up from reference TRBV5-1 and TRBJ2-7, is KAGVTQTPRYLIKTRGQQVTLSCSPISGHRSVSWYQQTPGQGLQFLFEYFSETQRNKGNFPGRFSGRQFSNSRSEMNVSTLELGDSALYLCASSLTTSGLYEQYFGPGTRLTVT.